This TCR beta chain was documented in a study of cytomegalovirus exposure and HLA in healthy donors. Study summary: Later analysis reported that the 110 or so validation repertoires shared the platform of the 500 to 750 first-cohort repertoires. Whole-study findings and limits: In vitro, a few CMV-associated chains proved specific for CMV antigens. Cytomegalovirus association was listed for about 180 TCR beta chains. Usually a TCR sequence was rare, but some public TCRs were found in many donors.

As regards this clone: The antigen is unknown.

Profiling relied on immunoSEQ multiplex PCR, and the TCRdb table lists in-frame clones only, not all of them. The table lists 65,000 to 80,000 clones, approximately 93% of them singletons. The CDR3 runs to 15 residues. With 8 bases removed from V and 6 bases from J, the gap between germline ends came to 23 bases. The sequencing sample was made of PBMCs. This sequence originates from a woman aged 18 to 35 in good health and CMV-seropositive. The gene calls are TRBV5-3 and TRBJ1-2; D is undetermined. TRBV5-3 is recorded as an ORF, its role being uncertain. The CDR3 DNA sequence: TGTGCCAGCAGCCCCACCCTGACTCGGTCGGATGGCTACACCTTC. This gives the protein CASSPTLTRSDGYTF.